The 27 T cell receptor beta chains below were found in one sample sequenced in a study of T-cell memory formation after mild COVID-19. From the 5' RACE reads, TCRdb called clonotypes with MiXCR, one entry per CDR3 protein. The sample has approximately 150,000 distinct CDR3 sequences, over 15% seen once. Sequenced sample: PBMCs or a T cell subset sorted from them (not recorded which). Receptors were obtained from an adult woman who had mild COVID-19 (a few samples of this study predate the infection). Cell type and time point are not known.

This CDR3 is CATSRDRWTPTDTQYF. The CDR3, as DNA: TGTGCCACCAGCAGAGATCGTTGGACACCCACAGATACGCAGTATTTT. The chain combines TRBV15 with TRBJ2-3; D is possibly TRBD1 (5 bases). V was shortened by 0 bases and J by 2 bases, with 12 bases between the two germline ends. Germline CDR1 LNHNV, CDR2 YYDKDF (reference sequence). The CDR3 sequence is 16 residues long.

This clonotype was seen a handful of times. V and J are TRBV18 and TRBJ2-5; TRBD2 agrees at 7 bases. CDR3 size: 13 residues. The junction had 5 bases not matched to a gene; V was cut back by 5 bases and J by 5 bases. Per germline, CDR1 KGHSH and CDR2 LQKENI. The CDR3 region is CASSSGTKETQYF. CDR3 sequence (DNA): TGTGCCAGCTCATCCGGGACTAAGGAGACCCAGTACTTC.

This chain joins TRBV5-1 and TRBJ2-7; 7 positions agree with TRBD1. CDR3 size: 13 residues. Germline V gene sequence: CDR1 SGHRS, CDR2 YFSETQ. Trimming removed 4 bases from V and 7 bases from J; junction bases left unmatched: 8. This CDR3 reads CASSHGTESEQYF. CDR3 nucleotides: TGCGCCAGCAGCCACGGGACAGAGTCGGAGCAGTACTTC.

This clonotype occurred a few times. No conserved phenylalanine or tryptophan is present at the end of the CDR3, so a read error is the likely explanation. Because the CDR3's place on the DNA is in doubt, the DNA is left out and the CDR3 is given as listed by TCRdb. The chain carries TRBV20-1 and TRBJ1-1; the table's D call of TRBD1 was not tested on the DNA. The germline V gene encodes CDR1 DFQATT and CDR2 SNEGSKA (reference sequence). With termini counted, the CDR3 has 11 amino acids. The CDR3 reads CSAPDNSISLR.

There are a few counts of this clonotype. The chain couples TRBV7-2 to TRBJ2-7; tentative D call: TRBD1 (6 bases). Between the trimmed V and J ends, which lost 6 bases and 0 bases, there was a span of 12 bases. The CDR3 loop spans 14 amino acids. Germline V gives CDR1 SGHTA, CDR2 FQGNSA. The CDR3 DNA is TGTGCCAGCAGTCCTTCAGGGGCCTCCTACGAGCAGTACTTC. Amino acid sequence: CASSPSGASYEQYF.

V and J are TRBV6-5 and TRBJ2-1; 11 bases are a match to TRBD2. This CDR3 spans 15 amino acids. The germline V gene has CDR1 MNHEY and CDR2 SVGAGI. J lost 2 bases, V lost 5 bases, and 2 bases had no gene match. For the CDR3, the DNA is TGTGCCAGCAGTCGGACTAGCGGGCCCTACAATGAGCAGTTCTTC. Its protein product is CASSRTSGPYNEQFF.

V is TRBV6-5 and J is TRBJ2-3, with 10 bases lining up with TRBD2. CDR1 and CDR2 (germline): MNHEY, SVGAGI. CDR3 size: 16 residues. J gave up 0 bases and V 3 bases, and 3 bases lay outside the gene matches. CDR3 sequence (DNA): TGTGCCAGCAGTTATTTTAGCGGGGGGAGCACAGATACGCAGTATTTT. Amino acid sequence: CASSYFSGGSTDTQYF.

The rearrangement links TRBV9 to TRBJ2-1, with 7 bases that match TRBD2. Germline assignment: CDR1 SGDLS and CDR2 YYNGEE. The CDR3 extends over 15 amino acids. After removal of 0 bases from V and 9 bases from J, the junction contained 9 bases not matched to a gene. CDR3 in amino acids: CASSVEGGSGSEQFF. DNA for the CDR3: TGTGCCAGCAGCGTAGAGGGCGGGAGTGGATCTGAGCAGTTCTTC. The whole variable domain, filled in from reference TRBV9 and TRBJ2-1, reads DSGVTQTPKHLITATGQRVTLRCSPRSGDLSVYWYQQSLDQGLQFLIQYYNGEERAKGNILERFSAQQFPDLHSELNLSSLELGDSALYFCASSVEGGSGSEQFFGPGTRLTVL.

This clonotype appeared once. CDR3 bases: TGTGCCAGCAGCCGAACAGCGGGAGTCCGCGAGACCCAGTACTTC. It translates to CASSRTAGVRETQYF. The chain is built from TRBV7-2 and TRBJ2-5; 8 positions match TRBD2. J was trimmed by 5 bases and V by 5 bases; bases with no gene match: 10. The CDR3 is 15 amino acids. Germline CDR1 and CDR2: SGHTA and FQGNSA. The entire variable domain, with the rest obtained from reference TRBV7-2 and TRBJ2-5, is as follows: GAGVSQSPSNKVTEKGKDVELRCDPISGHTALYWYRQSLGQGLEFLIYFQGNSAPDKSGLPSDRFSAERTGGSVSTLTIQRTQQEDSAVYLCASSRTAGVRETQYFGPGTRLLVL.

This clonotype was observed a few times. The CDR3 loop reads CASKQEYGYTF. Here the CDR3 DNA reads TGCGCCAGCAAACAGGAATATGGCTACACCTTC. V usage is TRBV5-1 and J usage is TRBJ1-2, with D perhaps TRBD1 (5 bases). The CDR3 length is 11 residues. Germline V lookup: CDR1 SGHRS, CDR2 YFSETQ. The V end lost 6 bases, the J end lost 5 bases, and 8 bases lay between the germline ends.

V usage is TRBV27 and J usage is TRBJ2-5, with no clear D. Germline lookup yields CDR1 MNHEY and CDR2 SMNVEV (reference sequence). This CDR3 is 13 amino acids long. The V end was cut by 3 bases, the J end by 1 base, with 6 bases between. CDR3 DNA: TGTGCCAGCAGTTTCTCAATCCAAGAGACCCAGTACTTC. It translates to CASSFSIQETQYF.

The table lists this clonotype with a few counts. This rearrangement joins TRBV6-5 to TRBJ2-1; TRBD2 matches at 9 bases. CDR1 MNHEY and CDR2 SVGAGI come from the germline V gene. The V and J ends lost 6 bases and 0 bases, in that order; junction bases with no gene match: 6. The CDR3 covers 16 residues. The CDR3 sequence is CASRVLAGSSYNEQFF. DNA of the CDR3: TGTGCCAGCAGAGTACTAGCGGGCAGCTCCTACAATGAGCAGTTCTTC.

Only a few counts were recorded for this clonotype. The chain combines TRBV5-1 with TRBJ2-1; TRBD2 matches 11 bases. Trimming took 3 bases from V and 8 from J; bases not matched to a gene: 7. The germline V gene encodes CDR1 SGHRS and CDR2 YFSETQ. The CDR3 consists of 15 residues. The CDR3 DNA reads TGCGCCAGCAGCTCGATACTAGCGGGAGAGGATGAGCAGTTCTTC. It yields the protein CASSSILAGEDEQFF.

The V call is TRBV7-2, the J call TRBJ2-3; D could derive from TRBD1 or TRBD2 (6 bases each). Trimming shortened V by 5 bases and J by 5 bases, and 20 bases separated the two germline ends. The germline gives CDR1 SGHTA, CDR2 FQGNSA. The CDR3 contains 16 residues. CDR3 nucleotides: TGTGCCAGCAGCCCAGGAGGGACATGGAGGGGAGATACGCAGTATTTT. It codes for CASSPGGTWRGDTQYF.

Only one count was recorded for this clonotype. The chain has TRBV7-8 and TRBJ2-6; TRBD2 might be the D (5 bases). Germline-derived CDR1 and CDR2 are SGHVS and FQNEAQ. CDR3 length equals 18 residues. V lost 1 base and J lost 2, with 15 bases in between. The chain's CDR3 is CASSLELVGLAGANVLTF. CDR3 DNA: TGTGCCAGCAGCTTAGAACTAGTCGGGCTGGCTGGGGCCAACGTCCTGACTTTC. The whole variable domain, remainder taken from reference TRBV7-8 and TRBJ2-6, is GAGVSQSPRYKVAKRGQDVALRCDPISGHVSLFWYQQALGQGPEFLTYFQNEAQLDKSGLPSDRFFAERPEGSVSTLKIQRTQQEDSAVYLCASSLELVGLAGANVLTFGAGSRLTVL.

This clonotype was found a few times. This rearrangement joins TRBV5-1 to TRBJ1-5; no firm D call. The CDR3 covers 15 residues. CDR1 SGHRS and CDR2 YFSETQ come from the germline V gene. Deletions cut 0 bases from V and 2 bases from J, with 9 bases between. The CDR3 nucleotides read TGCGCCAGCAGCTTGGCGGGAGAGGGCAATCAGCCCCAGCATTTT. Its translation: CASSLAGEGNQPQHF.

CDR3: CSARPPGHWNTEAFF. The CDR3 nucleotides read TGCAGTGCTAGACCTCCGGGACATTGGAACACTGAAGCTTTCTTT. This chain links TRBV20-1 with TRBJ1-1; perhaps TRBD1 as D (6 bases). CDR1 is DFQATT, CDR2 SNEGSKA, per germline (reference sequence). Trimming cost V 2 bases and J 1 base, with 14 bases left between them. CDR3 length: 15 amino acids.

This chain joins TRBV7-3 and TRBJ2-2, with 8 nucleotides matching TRBD2. J was trimmed by 6 bases and V by 5 bases; bases with no gene match: 5. The germline V gene has CDR1 SGHTA and CDR2 FQGTGA. The CDR3 covers 14 residues. The CDR3: CASSHSTSAGELFF. The CDR3 bases are TGTGCCAGCAGCCATTCGACTAGCGCCGGGGAGCTGTTTTTT.

This chain joins TRBV3-1 and TRBJ2-5; 12 bases map to TRBD2. J lost 4 bases, V lost 5 bases, and 8 bases had no gene match. Germline V CDR1 and CDR2: LGHDT, YNNKEL (reference sequence). This CDR3 spans 16 amino acids. The DNA for the CDR3 is TGTGCCAGCAGCTTTCAACGACTAGCGGGAGTAGAGACCCAGTACTTC. Amino acid sequence: CASSFQRLAGVETQYF.

This clonotype was counted a few times. The gene calls are TRBV5-1 and TRBJ2-3, with a weak D call TRBD2 (6 bases). With 4 bases removed from V and 6 bases from J, the gap between germline ends came to 18 bases. There are 15 residues in the CDR3. The germline V gene encodes CDR1 SGHRS and CDR2 YFSETQ. CDR3 protein: CASSLVGLYADTQYF. The CDR3 nucleotides read TGCGCCAGCAGCCTTGTGGGACTCTATGCCGATACGCAGTATTTT.

Only a few counts were recorded for this clonotype. The chain employs TRBV20-1 and TRBJ2-7, with no clear D. Looked up from germline, CDR1 is DFQATT and CDR2 is SNEGSKA (reference sequence). V lost 0 bases and J lost 3, with 12 bases in between. The CDR3 consists of 14 residues. The CDR3 loop is CSARDSVRNYEQYF. The CDR3 bases are TGCAGTGCTAGAGATTCGGTTCGGAACTACGAGCAGTACTTC.

This clonotype was recorded a few times. The chain is built from TRBV7-2 and TRBJ2-2; TRBD1 aligns across 7 bases. CDR1 and CDR2 (germline): SGHTA, FQGNSA. V was clipped by 3 bases and J by 7 bases; unmatched bases: 5. This CDR3 region has 14 residues. CDR3 residues: CASSFDRESGELFF. The DNA of the CDR3 is TGTGCCAGCAGCTTTGACAGGGAAAGCGGGGAGCTGTTTTTT.

The chain links TRBV5-5 to TRBJ2-2, with D uncertain. The CDR3 runs 14 residues. The V end was cut by 0 bases, the J end by 9 bases, with 12 bases between. From germline, CDR1 is SGHKS and CDR2 YYEKEE (reference sequence). CDR3 DNA: TGTGCCAGCAGCTTGGGTGGACGCAGCTGGGAGCTGTTTTTT. Its protein product is CASSLGGRSWELFF.

The V gene is TRBV20-1, the J gene TRBJ1-2; 7 bases fit TRBD1. This CDR3 is 13 amino acids long. CDR1 and CDR2 (germline): DFQATT, SNEGSKA (reference sequence). J lost 2 bases, V lost 6 bases, and 6 bases had no gene match. In DNA, the CDR3 is TGCAGTGCAGGGGGCGCGAAGAACTATGGCTACACCTTC. The encoded protein is CSAGGAKNYGYTF.

This clonotype was detected once. This sequence joins TRBV11-2 and TRBJ2-1; 11 bases line up with TRBD2. Unmatched junction bases numbered 10, after V lost 5 bases and J lost 4 bases. In germline, CDR1 is SGHAT, CDR2 FQNNGV. This CDR3 has 17 amino acids. The CDR3, as DNA: TGTGCCAGCAGCATAAAGACTAGCGGGAATTGGTACAATGAGCAGTTCTTC. It translates to CASSIKTSGNWYNEQFF.

The gene calls are TRBV10-3 and TRBJ2-7; D uncertain. This CDR3 region has 13 residues. CDR1 is ENHRY and CDR2 is SYGVKD in the germline V gene. Trimming stripped 0 bases from V and 8 bases from J, with 11 bases between. The CDR3 DNA is TGTGCCATCAGTGAGTCCGGAGTCCCTAAGCAGTACTTC. Encoded protein: CAISESGVPKQYF.

A few counts support this clonotype. The rearrangement joins TRBV29-1 to TRBJ2-1; 8 nucleotides match TRBD2. CDR3 size: 13 residues. Trimming cost V 8 bases and J 9 bases; bases outside gene matches: 12. Looked up from germline, CDR1 is SQVTM and CDR2 is ANQGSEA. The CDR3 here is CSPWAGGSGEQFF. The DNA for the CDR3 is TGCAGCCCTTGGGCGGGAGGTTCGGGTGAGCAGTTCTTC.